This T cell receptor beta chain comes out of a study of T cell repertoires in cytomegalovirus infection. Study-wide background: Public TCR beta signatures marked donors with CMV infection and the matching HLA.

General study results and limits: HLA-C-restricted CMV-specific TCR beta clonotypes were dominant in the ex vivo response.

TCRdb used MiXCR to reprocess the reads, holding one entry per CDR3 protein. The repertoire has about 890,000 distinct CDR3 sequences, 30% to 40% of them found once; the top ten carry around an eighth. Of note for this clonotype: Its cognate antigen is unknown.

The sequence came from a human donor in good health (CMV status not recorded). Some clones in this sample may be carry-over from other donors' samples. The source material was cultured CD8+ T cells from PBMCs, sampled from culture after CMV antigen stimulation.

The CDR3 DNA reads TGTGCCAGCAGTTTTAAGGGATTAGAGACCCAGTACTTC. It specifies CASSFKGLETQYF. The V call is TRBV28, the J call TRBJ2-5; D is unclear. The CDR3 consists of 13 residues. Germline CDR1 and CDR2: MDHEN and SYDVKM. The germline V and J ends were trimmed by 3 bases and 4 bases, with 9 bases remaining between them.